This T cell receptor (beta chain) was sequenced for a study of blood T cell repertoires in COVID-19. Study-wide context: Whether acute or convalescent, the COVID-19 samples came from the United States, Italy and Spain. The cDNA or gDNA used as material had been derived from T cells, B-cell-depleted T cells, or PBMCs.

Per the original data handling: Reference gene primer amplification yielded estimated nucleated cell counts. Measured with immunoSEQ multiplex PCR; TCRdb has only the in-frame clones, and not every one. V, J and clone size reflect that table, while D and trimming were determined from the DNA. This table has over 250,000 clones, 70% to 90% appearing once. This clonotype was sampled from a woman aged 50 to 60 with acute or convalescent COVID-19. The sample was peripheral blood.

The CDR3 loop reads CASSLQGTGANVLTF. CDR3 in DNA: TGTGCCAGCAGCCTGCAGGGGACTGGGGCCAACGTCCTGACTTTC. The chain combines TRBV5-5 with TRBJ2-6; possible D gene TRBD1, 6 bases. This CDR3 comprises 15 residues. V was shortened by 4 bases and J by 2 bases, with 10 bases between the two germline ends. CDR1 and CDR2 (germline): SGHKS, YYEKEE (reference sequence).